This T cell receptor beta chain was sequenced in a study of cytomegalovirus exposure and HLA in healthy donors (dated 2017 in TCRdb). For context, the study as a whole: According to an earlier analysis of around 600 of the donors, about 179 million T cells yielded some 110 million unique TCR beta sequences and about 300 Gb of sequence data. A later genetic analysis took genome-wide SNP genotypes for about 60% of the roughly 670 donors and used that subset as a discovery cohort. The number of typed donors differed by locus: about 620-640 for A, B, C, DRB1 and DQB1; approximately 520 for DQA1; approximately 610 for DPA1; and 400 to 480 for DPB1. The study aimed to test whether cataloging public T cell receptors could reveal signatures of past pathogen exposure. Alongside the repertoire data, information on donor age, sex, ethnicity and CMV serostatus was compiled. Along with the approximately 650-subject first cohort, a separate validation cohort of some 130 different subjects was used. An earlier analysis of some 600 of the donors applied high-throughput TCR beta sequencing to assess whether each TCR beta V gene segment acted as functional or pseudogenic. Roughly 300 gigabases of sequencing data and around 85 million unique TCR sequences made up an early release that covered approximately 620 HLA-typed donors. In a later analysis, previously published TCR beta repertoires from 500 to 750 donors were re-analyzed and high-resolution HLA genotyping was added so that TCR occurrence patterns could be studied. Both class I and class II loci were covered by HLA typing, at four-digit resolution. Of the 350 to 400 genotyped donors, about 84% fell in the genetic ancestry cluster associated with self-reported Caucasian donors. Four or five DR-DQ haplotypes were treated as single units for association and clustering because of strong linkage in the cohort. Among approximately 370 genotyped donors of the cohort, an average of approximately 240,000 unique TCR beta nucleotide sequences was sequenced per donor, of which about 19% were non-productive. Using immunosequencing, the study profiled T cell repertoires from 666 subjects and related those repertoires to cytomegalovirus serostatus. Every discovery cohort repertoire had been produced on one sequencing platform. Rather than using new phenotypic data, the later analysis identified candidate immune exposures from TCR beta sequences and from how often those sequences occurred across donors. High-throughput TCR immunosequencing, statistical association of individual TCRs with disease status, and machine learning were combined to predict cytomegalovirus infection status. Summary of the overall study and its limitations: The study gave a list of under 200 TCR beta chains associated with cytomegalovirus. This cohort had only TCR beta chains sequenced, and the lack of alpha or paired-chain data limited which features could be detected. A later analysis associated roughly 17,000 TCR beta sequences with specific HLA alleles at a false discovery rate of 0.05. Some IMGT-functional V segments, including TRBV6-2 and TRBV6-3, could not be distinguished by the 87-base-pair reads and were therefore excluded. Assigning TCR associations to individual alleles was difficult when HLA alleles, especially DR and DQ, strongly co-occurred. Most CMV-associated TCR beta chains appeared to be HLA-restricted in a later analysis, and the HLA associations seemed to be driven largely by CMV exposure. Presence/absence analyses assumed roughly uniform sequencing depth across donors, an assumption that may not hold. CMV serostatus was the only immune exposure information available for the cohort. A further reported finding was that TCR beta sequences accurately predicted the HLA-A and HLA-B alleles for most subjects in the first cohort. V-gene and J-gene trimming of TCR beta chains was associated with a missense DCLRE1C variant in a later genetic analysis, and the association was replicated in an independent cohort. It was suggested by the authors that the approach could potentially be generalized to other disease states and immunological phenotypes. Over 15 rarely observed V segments, including chromosome 9 orphons, were excluded from the earlier analysis of almost 600 of the donors because counts were too low. A group of highly shared sequence variants was considered likely to be a technical artifact of the sequencing pipeline. In an earlier analysis of under 600 of the donors, most TCR beta V segments were observed in productive rearrangements about 87% or about 30% of the time, broadly matching IMGT annotations. Linkage disequilibrium might explain the correlated functional status among segregating V segments, but an unknown experimental factor could not be excluded. Compared with the roughly 720-donor mean, donors in an Asian-associated ancestry cluster had fewer N-insertions in productive TCRs, according to a later genetic analysis. The classifier was reported to diagnose cytomegalovirus status with high specificity and sensitivity in both the original cohort and the validation cohort. A later analysis reported that several top co-occurrence clusters appeared linked to parvovirus B19, influenza, CMV and Epstein-Barr virus. Across donors, most TCR sequences were observed very rarely, whereas some public TCRs were present in many individuals. In vitro tests confirmed that three of the cytomegalovirus-associated TCR beta chains recognize cytomegalovirus antigens. In a later analysis, HLA-associated TCR beta chains were found to be more clonally expanded and to have lower generation probabilities than equally common non-associated chains. In a later analysis, TCR association rates were found to vary across HLA loci, with the most associated TCRs seen for DRB1 alleles and the fewest for HLA-C alleles. Because HLA typing was unavailable for some donors at each locus, only the typed subset was used in association tests.

The cohort comprised several hundred healthy bone marrow donors. At the time of sampling, every cohort member was nominally healthy, though immune exposures that went unrecorded were likely present. The donor tested CMV seronegative and was one of the 352 seronegative cohort members. A peripheral blood sample was collected from each donor, and TCR beta sequencing was performed on peripheral blood mononuclear cells. The Qiagen DNeasy Blood Extraction Kit was used to extract genomic DNA from the blood cell samples. Trimming costs V 4 bases and J 10 bases, and their ends lie 16 bases apart. Spanning cysteine to phenylalanine, the CDR3 consists of 13 amino acids. This entry keeps only the CDR3 DNA: 39 bases, framed from base 1. CDR1 MGHRA and CDR2 YSYEKL are derived from the germline V gene. The library was built by means of the immunoSEQ multiplex PCR assay. A mixture of 60 forward primers for TCR Vbeta segments and 13 reverse primers for TCR Jbeta segments was used in the multiplex PCR. The CDR3 region of rearranged TCR beta genes was amplified from genomic DNA by a multiplex PCR assay. Amplified TCR beta libraries were sequenced as 87-base-pair reads on the Illumina HiSeq System. In the source study's methods: In a later analysis, some 80 million unique TCR beta chains were counted across the approximately 640 repertoires, and around 10 million of these chains were shared by at least two donors. Raw reads were error-corrected and collapsed into unique sequences with a nearest-neighbor algorithm that merged closely related sequences to remove PCR and sequencing errors. Alignment of CDR3 sequences to IMGT reference sequences was used to assign V, D and J gene segments. Each retained sequence needed at least a six-nucleotide match to both a V gene segment and a J gene segment. Rearrangements were classified as productive when the CDR3 lacked stop codons and remained in frame with V and J, and all other rearrangements were classified as non-productive. Following IMGT convention, CDR3 was defined as the stretch from the second conserved V-encoded cysteine up to the conserved J-encoded phenylalanine. The earlier analysis of some 550 of the donors excluded any sequence lacking an unambiguous match to a single V gene segment. An earlier analysis of a few hundred of the donors classified V segments as functional when productive rearrangements were above 56.7% and as segregating when the standard deviation between donors was above 5%. To diagnose cytomegalovirus status from the catalog of TCR beta chain sequences, a statistical classification framework was built. In a later analysis, V and J genes were assigned by comparing TCR nucleotide sequences against IMGT/GENE-DB human TR gene sequences. Using the TCRdist pipeline, a later analysis assigned CDR3 sequences along with most-parsimonious VDJ recombination scenarios. In a later analysis, each TCR beta chain was defined by its CDR3 amino acid sequence together with its V-gene family, and reads without a unique V-gene family were excluded. In a later analysis, around 650 highly shared, low-generation-probability nucleotide sequences were removed to address suspected cross-contamination and a sequencing artifact. For each public chain, a later analysis derived a clonal expansion index from normalized ranks of inferred template counts within each repertoire. In a later analysis, generation probabilities were computed with a VDJ recombination model fitted to out-of-frame rearrangements, and the resulting probabilities were checked against IGoR. Hypergeometric tests were used in a later analysis to score TCR-TCR, TCR-HLA and TCR-CMV co-occurrence, with a repertoire-size bias correction applied to the TCR pairs. In a later analysis, false discovery rates were estimated by permuting HLA or CMV assignments 20 times. In a later analysis, co-occurring TCRs were grouped using DBSCAN, and TCRdist sequence similarity was added for clustering within HLA-allele-positive subsets. Repertoires with fewer than 30,000 or more than 120,000 public chains, plus five repertoires with anomalous nucleotide sharing, were excluded from co-occurrence clustering. In its TCRdb copy, this immuneACCESS table keeps in-frame sequences only and misses some clones. Where compared with another copy, unresolved V genes explain less than half of these, and the others have no known cause. V and J calls plus clone size are reproduced from that table; the DNA served to infer D and trimming. The sample table contains roughly 150,000 clones; only one count was recorded for around 86% of them. About 2.2% of the sample rests with the top ten.

Comments on this clone: Its antigen specificity is not known. The input lacks base qualities; no much larger clone sits a single base away.

Sequenced input: PBMCs. Recombination connected TRBV4-1 to TRBJ1-2; no D gene is confidently identified. This TCR derives from a male donor in good health and CMV-seronegative. Here the CDR3 is given as CASSPATIRNYTF. The DNA reads TGCGCCAGCAGCCCCGCCACCATCAGGAACTACACCTTC.